This T cell receptor beta chain emerged from a study of blood T cell repertoires in COVID-19. V was clipped by 0 bases and J by 9 bases, with 6 bases between them. Germline assignment: CDR1 SGHAT and CDR2 FQNNGV. This CDR3 is built from 12 residues. Sequencing used immunoSEQ multiplex PCR; TCRdb keeps in-frame clones, though not all of them. This sample carries more than 300,000 clones, around 90% of them seen once, and the ten largest clones take approximately 3.5%. The receptor was derived from a woman under 30 who had recovered from COVID-19. The chain joins TRBV11-2 to TRBJ2-1, with unresolved D. The material sequenced was peripheral blood. CDR3 nucleotides: TGTGCCAGCAGCTTAGACCGGAGTGAGCAGTTCTTC. Its protein is CASSLDRSEQFF.